The T cell receptor (beta chain) under discussion was sequenced for a study of blood T cell repertoires in COVID-19. Study-level information: Samples taken during acute and convalescent COVID-19 were collected in the United States, Italy and Spain.

J was trimmed by 6 bases and V by 3 bases; bases with no gene match: 5. The CDR3 has 16 residues. Germline V CDR1 and CDR2: LGHDT, YNNKEL (reference sequence). Study processing details: By means of reference gene primer amplification, nucleated cell counts were estimated. Assay used: immunoSEQ multiplex PCR; TCRdb lists only in-frame clones, some missing. D and trimming were read from the DNA, whereas the V and J calls and clone size are those reported in that table. Of roughly 13,000 clones in the sample, about nine tenths were seen once. This receptor was obtained from a human donor in a cohort sampled during active COVID-19. V and J are TRBV3-1 (or the pseudogene TRBV3-2) and TRBJ2-1, with 13 bases identical to TRBD2. The material sequenced was peripheral blood. In nucleotides, the CDR3 is TGTGCCAGCAGCCATGGGACTAGCGGGATCCTCAATGAGCAGTTCTTC. It yields the protein CASSHGTSGILNEQFF.